These T cell receptor beta chains were read from a single sample in a study of T-cell memory formation after mild COVID-19. Via MiXCR, TCRdb re-called the 5' RACE reads, giving one row per CDR3 protein. The sample contains 25,000 to 30,000 distinct CDR3 sequences, roughly 12% of which appear only once. Sequencing was carried out using PBMCs or a T cell subset sorted from them (not recorded which). The receptors here all came from an adult woman who had mild COVID-19 (a few samples of this study predate the infection). Cell type and time point are not known. Both conserved end residues are part of each CDR3. D genes are given only for firm matches. Size is stated for part of the rows, as once, few or many counts, or as a class when the clone is expanded.

clone size | J gene | V gene | CDR3 length | D gene | CDR3 protein | CDR3 DNA
many | TRBJ2-1 | TRBV7-7 | 15 | TRBD1 | CASSPTGLSYNEQFF | TGTGCTAGCAGCCCGACAGGGCTTTCCTACAATGAGCAGTTCTTC
many | TRBJ2-5 | TRBV5-1 | 13 | TRBD1 | CASSPTGGETQYF | TGCGCCAGCAGCCCCACAGGGGGGGAGACCCAGTACTTC
many | TRBJ1-4 | TRBV3-1 | 15 | TRBD1 | CASSLDRGANEKLFF | TGTGCCAGCAGCCTCGACAGGGGAGCTAATGAAAAACTGTTTTTT
many | TRBJ2-1 | TRBV20-1 | 14 | TRBD2 | CSASWTSGYNEQFF | TGCAGTGCTAGTTGGACTAGCGGTTACAATGAGCAGTTCTTC
many | TRBJ2-1 | TRBV20-1 | 15 | TRBD1 | CSAKLDRAVSNEQFF | TGCAGTGCTAAGTTAGACAGGGCTGTTTCGAATGAGCAGTTCTTC
many | TRBJ1-1 | TRBV25-1 | 12 | . | CASSDTSGEAFF | TGTGCCAGCAGTGACACGTCTGGGGAAGCTTTCTTT
many | TRBJ2-5 | TRBV29-1 | 14 | . | CSVEDWGYQETQYF | TGCAGCGTTGAAGATTGGGGGTACCAAGAGACCCAGTACTTC
many | TRBJ2-4 | TRBV5-1 | 17 | TRBD2 | CASCSGIQGLGKNIQYF | TGCGCCAGCTGTAGCGGGATTCAGGGTTTAGGCAAAAACATTCAGTACTTC
many | TRBJ2-1 | TRBV7-2 | 16 | TRBD1 | CASSITRDRGYNEQFF | TGTGCCAGCAGCATTACCCGGGACAGGGGGTACAATGAGCAGTTCTTC
many | TRBJ2-5 | TRBV6-2/TRBV6-3 | 14 | . | CASSSIRRAETQYF | TGTGCCAGCAGTTCAATCAGGAGGGCAGAGACCCAGTACTTC
many | TRBJ2-5 | TRBV4-1 | 14 | TRBD1 | CASGDRDRQETQYF | TGCGCCAGCGGGGACCGGGACAGACAAGAGACCCAGTACTTC
many | TRBJ2-7 | TRBV30 | 14 | . | CAWSFPGGTYEQYF | TGTGCCTGGAGTTTCCCGGGGGGCACCTACGAGCAGTACTTC
many | TRBJ2-7 | TRBV4-1 | 17 | TRBD2 | CASSQHSERGPYYEQYF | TGCGCCAGCAGCCAACACTCGGAGCGGGGCCCCTACTACGAGCAGTACTTC
many | TRBJ2-1 | TRBV5-4 | 14 | TRBD2 | CASSGTSGNNEQFF | TGTGCCAGCAGTGGGACTAGCGGGAACAATGAGCAGTTCTTC
many | TRBJ2-7 | TRBV5-1 | 14 | . | CASSLYDETYEQYF | TGCGCCAGCAGCTTGTACGACGAAACCTACGAGCAGTACTTC
many | TRBJ2-1 | TRBV4-2 | 17 | TRBD2 | CASSQDRALAGVGEQFF | TGTGCCAGCAGCCAAGATAGAGCCCTAGCGGGAGTGGGGGAGCAGTTCTTC
many | TRBJ1-2 | TRBV19 | 14 | . | CASRHVNSFYGYTF | TGTGCCAGTCGACATGTAAACAGCTTCTATGGCTACACCTTC
many | TRBJ1-1 | TRBV6-1 | 14 | . | CASRKASGSTEAFF | TGTGCCAGCAGGAAAGCGTCGGGGAGCACTGAAGCTTTCTTT
many | TRBJ1-1 | TRBV4-1 | 16 | . | CASSQYKPPRNTEAFF | TGCGCCAGCAGCCAATACAAGCCCCCAAGGAACACTGAAGCTTTCTTT
few | TRBJ2-7 | TRBV12-3/TRBV12-4 | 13 | TRBD1 | CASSWGQSYEQYF | TGTGCCAGCAGTTGGGGACAGTCCTACGAGCAGTACTTC
many | TRBJ2-1 | TRBV5-1 | 14 | TRBD2 | CASSPGGVYNEQFF | TGCGCCAGCAGCCCGGGGGGAGTTTACAATGAGCAGTTCTTC
many | TRBJ1-5 | TRBV11-2 | 13 | . | CASSSFRNQPQHF | TGTGCCAGCAGCTCCTTCAGAAATCAGCCCCAGCATTTT
many | TRBJ2-7 | TRBV6-1 | 16 | . | CASTMSRQFETYEQYF | TGTGCCAGCACTATGAGCAGGCAATTTGAAACCTACGAGCAGTACTTC
many | TRBJ1-2 | TRBV7-9 | 15 | . | CASSLAATEHYGYTF | TGTGCCAGCAGCTTAGCGGCGACAGAACACTATGGCTACACCTTC
many | TRBJ2-7 | TRBV28 | 14 | TRBD1 | CASRDRGRPYEQYF | TGTGCCAGCAGGGACAGGGGGCGCCCCTACGAGCAGTACTTC
many | TRBJ1-1 | TRBV19 | 14 | . | CASSPRGENTEAFF | TGTGCCAGTAGTCCAAGGGGGGAGAACACTGAAGCTTTCTTT
. | TRBJ2-3 | TRBV7-2 | 18 | TRBD2 | CASSPTSGGGAGRDTQYF | TGTGCCAGCAGCCCCACTAGCGGGGGGGGCGCGGGAAGGGATACGCAGTATTTT
. | TRBJ2-5 | TRBV5-4 | 16 | TRBD1 | CASRSDRGMYQETQYF | TGTGCCAGCAGGTCGGACAGGGGGATGTACCAAGAGACCCAGTACTTC
many | TRBJ2-1 | TRBV6-5 | 16 | TRBD2 | CASRGGLAVRYNEQFF | TGTGCCAGCAGGGGGGGACTAGCGGTCCGTTACAATGAGCAGTTCTTC
many | TRBJ1-1 | TRBV30 | 13 | TRBD1 | CAWSVNRGTEAFF | TGTGCCTGGAGCGTTAACAGGGGAACTGAAGCTTTCTTT
many | TRBJ2-7 | TRBV4-3 | 14 | . | CASSQAPGDYEQYF | TGCGCCAGCAGCCAAGCTCCCGGGGACTACGAGCAGTACTTC
many | TRBJ2-2 | TRBV7-6 | 16 | TRBD2 | CASSRISGRGTGELFF | TGTGCCAGCAGCCGAATTAGCGGGAGGGGGACCGGGGAGCTGTTTTTT
. | TRBJ1-2 | TRBV18 | 14 | TRBD1 | CASSPGTENYGYTF | TGTGCCAGCTCACCAGGGACAGAGAACTATGGCTACACCTTC
many | TRBJ2-2 | TRBV27 | 13 | . | CASSFPTGGELFF | TGTGCCAGCAGTTTCCCAACCGGCGGGGAGCTGTTTTTT
many | TRBJ2-1 | TRBV13 | 14 | TRBD2 | CASRLPVAGTEQFF | TGTGCCAGCAGGCTCCCGGTAGCGGGGACGGAGCAGTTCTTC
many | TRBJ2-7 | TRBV2 | 15 | TRBD1 | CASSSRGTGRHEQYF | TGTGCCAGCAGCAGTCGGGGGACAGGGCGCCACGAGCAGTACTTC
many | TRBJ2-3 | TRBV18 | 16 | TRBD1 | CASSPPDRGFTDTQYF | TGTGCCAGCTCACCACCCGACAGGGGATTCACAGATACGCAGTATTTT
few | TRBJ2-5 | TRBV7-3 | 14 | TRBD2 | CASSSSGGSTTQYF | TGTGCCAGCAGCTCGAGCGGGGGCTCAACGACCCAGTACTTC
many | TRBJ2-1 | TRBV5-5 | 15 | TRBD2 | CASSFGGGASYEQFF | TGTGCCAGCAGCTTCGGCGGGGGGGCGTCGTATGAGCAGTTCTTC
many | TRBJ2-3 | TRBV12-3/TRBV12-4 | 15 | TRBD2 | CASSSAGGVTDTQYF | TGTGCCAGCAGTTCAGCGGGGGGCGTCACAGATACGCAGTATTTT
many | TRBJ1-2 | TRBV6-1 | 13 | TRBD1 | CASRSTGGYGYTF | TGTGCCAGCAGGTCGACAGGGGGCTATGGCTACACCTTC
many | TRBJ1-4 | TRBV5-1 | 14 | . | CASSLANGGEKLFF | TGCGCCAGCAGCTTGGCCAACGGAGGCGAAAAACTGTTTTTT
many | TRBJ2-5 | TRBV5-1 | 14 | TRBD2 | CASSFVAGKETQYF | TGCGCCAGCAGCTTTGTAGCGGGGAAAGAGACCCAGTACTTC
many | TRBJ2-6 | TRBV12-3/TRBV12-4 | 15 | . | CASSSRTSGANVLTF | TGTGCCAGCAGTTCACGGACCTCTGGGGCCAACGTCCTGACTTTC
many | TRBJ1-5 | TRBV25-1 | 15 | . | CASGSDSGGNQPQHF | TGTGCCAGTGGTTCAGACAGTGGGGGCAATCAGCCCCAGCATTTT
many | TRBJ1-1 | TRBV13 | 17 | . | CASSSPLRGTMNTEAFF | TGTGCCAGCAGCTCCCCCCTTCGAGGGACTATGAACACTGAAGCTTTCTTT
many | TRBJ1-1 | TRBV25-1 | 16 | . | CASSAILDNMNTEAFF | TGTGCCAGCAGTGCCATCCTGGACAACATGAACACTGAAGCTTTCTTT
many | TRBJ1-5 | TRBV6-6 | 14 | TRBD1 | CASRGTGRGQPQHF | TGTGCCAGCAGGGGGACAGGGCGGGGTCAGCCCCAGCATTTT
many | TRBJ2-5 | TRBV5-6 | 12 | . | CASSLRRETQYF | TGTGCCAGCAGCCTCCGCAGGGAGACCCAGTACTTC
many | TRBJ2-3 | TRBV20-1 | 15 | TRBD2 | CSADPRTSAGYTQYF | TGCAGTGCTGACCCTAGGACTAGCGCGGGCTATACGCAGTATTTT
many | TRBJ2-4 | TRBV4-1 | 21 | TRBD2 | CASSQVGGGTSGNAVKNIQYF | TGCGCCAGCAGCCAAGTGGGAGGGGGGACTAGCGGGAATGCTGTCAAAAACATTCAGTACTTC